Presented here are 29 T cell receptor beta chains from one specimen sequenced in a study of blood T cell repertoires in COVID-19. Some clones are missing from TCRdb's copy, which holds only in-frame ones; the method was immunoSEQ multiplex PCR. The data show about 250,000 clones, around nine tenths seen once. Sample: peripheral blood. The origin of the receptors is a man aged 18 to 30 with active or convalescent COVID-19.

The chain recombines TRBV3-1 (or the pseudogene TRBV3-2) with TRBJ1-5; 7 bases agree with TRBD1. CDR3 length: 14 residues. J gave up 4 bases and V 4 bases, and 4 bases lay outside the gene matches. Germline lookup yields CDR1 LGHDT and CDR2 YNNKEL (reference sequence). CDR3 region: CASSPGTANQPQHF. CDR3 in DNA: TGTGCCAGCAGCCCCGGGACAGCAAATCAGCCCCAGCATTTT.

In its sample, this clone was seen once. This chain joins TRBV19 and TRBJ2-2, with a weak D call TRBD1 (6 bases). The V end was cut by 6 bases, the J end by 3 bases, with 17 bases between. The CDR3 has 16 residues. Germline V CDR1 and CDR2: LNHDA, SQIVND (reference sequence). The CDR3 reads CASRIWETGDTGELFF. Written as DNA, the CDR3 is TGTGCCAGTAGAATTTGGGAGACAGGAGACACCGGGGAGCTGTTTTTT.

The V call is TRBV19, the J call TRBJ1-2; a possible D gene is TRBD1 (6 bases). V lost 5 bases and J lost 13, with 32 bases in between. Germline V gives CDR1 LNHDA, CDR2 SQIVND (reference sequence). The CDR3 length is 17 residues. The CDR3 sequence: CASSRAGGAGDPWGRTF. In nucleotides, the CDR3 is TGTGCCAGTAGTCGAGCCGGGGGGGCAGGGGACCCTTGGGGTCGCACCTTC.

The J gene is TRBJ2-1, the V gene TRBV6-1; 11 positions agree with TRBD2. Germline V lookup: CDR1 MNHNS, CDR2 SASEGT. The CDR3 is made up of 14 amino acids. V dropped 1 base and J dropped 11; count of bases not matched to a gene: 4. The CDR3 loop is CASSEGSGRAQQFF. The CDR3 DNA is TGTGCCAGCAGTGAAGGTAGCGGGAGGGCCCAGCAGTTCTTC.

This sequence joins TRBV18 and TRBJ1-2; 7 bases match TRBD1. This CDR3 comprises 14 residues. J gave up 8 bases and V 5 bases, and 11 bases lay outside the gene matches. The germline CDR1 and CDR2 sequences are KGHSH and LQKENI. This CDR3 is CASSAAGGSGGYTF. The DNA of the CDR3 is TGTGCCAGCTCAGCGGCAGGGGGTTCGGGCGGCTACACCTTC. The variable domain in full, completed from reference TRBV18 and TRBJ1-2, reads NAGVMQNPRHLVRRRGQEARLRCSPMKGHSHVYWYRQLPEEGLKFMVYLQKENIIDESGMPKERFSAEFPKEGPSILRIQQVVRGDSAAYFCASSAAGGSGGYTFGSGTRLTVV.

The chain employs TRBV30 and TRBJ1-5; D gene uncertain. Trimming stripped 1 base from V and 0 bases from J, with 13 bases between. CDR1 and CDR2 (germline): GTSNPN, SVGIG (reference sequence). The CDR3 totals 16 residues. As DNA, the CDR3 is TGTGCCTGGAGTGGAGGGTGGTCTAATAGCAATCAGCCCCAGCATTTT. Residues: CAWSGGWSNSNQPQHF.

The chain recombines TRBV5-4 with TRBJ1-2; 7 bases fit TRBD1. Germline CDR1 SGHNT, CDR2 YYREEE (reference sequence). The CDR3 is 14 residues long. The V gene end was trimmed by 4 bases and the J gene end by 8 bases; junction bases not matched to a gene: 11. The CDR3 bases are TGTGCCAGCAGCCAGACAGGGAGTAACGGAGGCTACACCTTC. Protein sequence: CASSQTGSNGGYTF.

The rearrangement uses TRBV25-1 and TRBJ1-2; 8 bases fit TRBD1. The CDR3 is 11 residues long. Losses at the gene ends were 6 bases for V and 8 bases for J; bases not matched to a gene: 2. Looked up from germline, CDR1 is MGHDK and CDR2 is SYGVNS. CDR3 coding DNA: TGTGCCAGCAGACAGGGGGAAGGCTACACCTTC. Protein product: CASRQGEGYTF.

This clone was observed once. V usage is TRBV19 and J usage is TRBJ2-2; 7 positions agree with TRBD2. V dropped 7 bases and J dropped 2; count of bases not matched to a gene: 7. CDR1 and CDR2 from the germline V gene are LNHDA and SQIVND (reference sequence). The CDR3 has 15 residues. CDR3 sequence (DNA): TGTGCCAGTACCCGGGGGGAGCAAAACACCGGGGAGCTGTTTTTT. This sequence encodes CASTRGEQNTGELFF.

The chain recombines TRBV27 with TRBJ1-6; 7 nucleotides agree with TRBD1. This CDR3 spans 17 amino acids. Germline V gene data show CDR1 as MNHEY and CDR2 as SMNVEV (reference sequence). Germline trimming cut 8 bases from V and 8 bases from J; bases unmatched to any gene: 18. CDR3 bases: TGTGCCAGCGGTAAGATGAACCGTATAACAGGGGATTCACCCCTCCACTTT. The encoded protein is CASGKMNRITGDSPLHF.

The V call is TRBV3-1 (or the pseudogene TRBV3-2), the J call TRBJ1-2; D not resolved. Trimming left V 0 bases short and J 6 bases short, with 11 bases between. CDR3 length equals 14 residues. CDR1 LGHDT and CDR2 YNNKEL come from the germline V gene (reference sequence). CDR3 loop: CASSQDQQFHGYTF. The CDR3 nucleotides are TGTGCCAGCAGCCAAGATCAACAGTTCCATGGCTACACCTTC.

This clone was picked up a small number of times. The chain employs TRBV28 and TRBJ1-1, with D maybe TRBD1 (5 bases). Germline V lookup: CDR1 MDHEN, CDR2 SYDVKM. Trimming shortened V by 6 bases and J by 7 bases, and 18 bases separated the two germline ends. This CDR3 has 14 residues. CDR3 in amino acids: CASSQSRSGGEAFF. The CDR3 DNA follows: TGTGCCAGCAGCCAATCTAGGAGCGGGGGTGAAGCTTTCTTT. Supplemented by reference TRBV28 and TRBJ1-1, the full variable domain reads DVKVTQSSRYLVKRTGEKVFLECVQDMDHENMFWYRQDPGLGLRLIYFSYDVKMKEKGDIPEGYSVSREKKERFSLILESASTNQTSMYLCASSQSRSGGEAFFGQGTRLTVV.

This sequence joins TRBV5-1 and TRBJ2-1; 7 nucleotides agree with TRBD2. The germline CDR1 and CDR2 sequences are SGHRS and YFSETQ. This CDR3 region has 15 residues. V lost 0 bases, J lost 5 bases, and 5 bases stayed unmatched. CDR3 coding DNA: TGCGCCAGCAGCTTGGTTCGCGGGGGAGACAATGAGCAGTTCTTC. Translated: CASSLVRGGDNEQFF.

J is TRBJ1-4 and V is TRBV3-1 (or the pseudogene TRBV3-2), with TRBD1 identical over 9 bases. CDR3 length equals 18 residues. Germline trimming cut 4 bases from V and 5 bases from J; bases unmatched to any gene: 14. Germline V gene data show CDR1 as LGHDT and CDR2 as YNNKEL (reference sequence). CDR3 coding DNA: TGTGCCAGCAGCCTCGGGACAGGGAGTAGGGGGGACAATGAAAAACTGTTTTTT. Protein sequence: CASSLGTGSRGDNEKLFF.

This chain connects TRBV15 to TRBJ2-1; 11 nucleotides line up with TRBD2. The germline V gene has CDR1 LNHNV and CDR2 YYDKDF (reference sequence). CDR3 length equals 17 residues. V lost 0 bases and J lost 7; bases outside the gene matches: 8. CDR3 residues: CATSRDMVVAGGNEQFF. In DNA form, the CDR3 reads TGTGCCACCAGCAGAGATATGGTGGTAGCGGGAGGGAATGAGCAGTTCTTC.

This CDR3 is CASSKGDRGWYGYTF. The CDR3 bases are TGTGCCAGCAGTAAAGGCGACAGGGGTTGGTATGGCTACACCTTC. V usage is TRBV25-1 and J usage is TRBJ1-2; 8 bases map to TRBD1. Germline V gives CDR1 MGHDK, CDR2 SYGVNS. The CDR3 length is 15 residues. V lost 5 bases, J lost 5 bases, and 10 bases stayed unmatched.

To note about this clone: Other DNA variants within this sample encode the same CDR3. CDR3 sequence reads: CASSYSSGSYEQYF. CDR3 sequence (DNA): TGTGCCAGCAGTTACTCTAGCGGATCCTACGAGCAGTACTTC. The chain carries TRBV6-5 and TRBJ2-7; tentative D call: TRBD2 (6 bases). The ends were cut back, 0 bases at V and 1 base at J, with 7 bases in the middle. From germline, CDR1 is MNHEY and CDR2 SVGAGI. This CDR3 comprises 14 residues.

This clone appeared a single time. The chain couples TRBV4-1 to TRBJ1-5, with 7 bases that match TRBD1. Germline V gene sequence: CDR1 MGHRA, CDR2 YSYEKL. V shed 2 bases, J shed 6 bases, and the junction held 7 bases outside the gene matches. The CDR3 consists of 15 residues. The CDR3 spells CASSQNQGVGQPQHF. For the CDR3, the DNA is TGCGCCAGCAGCCAAAATCAGGGGGTTGGTCAGCCCCAGCATTTT.

V gene TRBV9 combines with J gene TRBJ1-3; 7 positions match TRBD1. The germline CDR1 and CDR2 sequences are SGDLS and YYNGEE. The V and J ends lost 3 bases and 2 bases, in that order; junction bases with no gene match: 5. The CDR3 consists of 15 residues. This CDR3 is CASSATGTAGNTIYF. CDR3 sequence (DNA): TGTGCCAGCAGCGCTACCGGGACAGCTGGAAACACCATATATTTT. Filled out from reference TRBV9 and TRBJ1-3, the complete variable domain reads DSGVTQTPKHLITATGQRVTLRCSPRSGDLSVYWYQQSLDQGLQFLIQYYNGEERAKGNILERFSAQQFPDLHSELNLSSLELGDSALYFCASSATGTAGNTIYFGEGSWLTVV.

This sequence joins TRBV27 and TRBJ2-3; no clear D gene. The CDR3 is 14 amino acids. Germline CDR1 and CDR2: MNHEY and SMNVEV (reference sequence). Trimming took 2 bases from V and 2 from J, leaving 8 bases between them. The CDR3 nucleotides read TGTGCCAGCAGTTTACGCCGGTTCACAGATACGCAGTATTTT. Its protein is CASSLRRFTDTQYF.

This clone was found a few times. The J gene is TRBJ2-4, the V gene TRBV7-3; 10 bases line up with TRBD1. V dropped 5 bases and J dropped 8; count of bases not matched to a gene: 12. CDR1 and CDR2 from the germline V gene are SGHTA and FQGTGA. The CDR3 runs 16 residues. CDR3: CASSETPGQGRHIQYF. The CDR3 bases are TGTGCCAGCAGCGAAACCCCGGGACAGGGGAGACACATTCAGTACTTC.

The chain combines TRBV5-4 with TRBJ2-7, with a tentative D call TRBD2 (6 bases). CDR3 length: 18 amino acids. The V and J ends lost 5 bases and 6 bases respectively, with 30 bases between them. Germline loops: CDR1 SGHNT, CDR2 YYREEE (reference sequence). CDR3 DNA sequence: TGTGCCAGCAGTATGAGGGGTAGCGGATCATTAGAATGGCTCGAGCAGTACTTC. The encoded protein is CASSMRGSGSLEWLEQYF. The whole variable domain, remainder taken from reference TRBV5-4 and TRBJ2-7, is ETGVTQSPTHLIKTRGQQVTLRCSSQSGHNTVSWYQQALGQGPQFIFQYYREEENGRGNFPPRFSGLQFPNYSSELNVNALELDDSALYLCASSMRGSGSLEWLEQYFGPGTRLTVT.

The chain couples TRBV6-5 to TRBJ2-7; 8 bases fit TRBD1. V was clipped by 6 bases and J by 1 base; unmatched bases: 8. The CDR3 spans 15 residues. Germline lookup yields CDR1 MNHEY and CDR2 SVGAGI. For the CDR3, the DNA is TGTGCCAGCAGAGCCACAGGGGGATGGTCCTACGAGCAGTACTTC. This sequence encodes CASRATGGWSYEQYF.

CDR3 region: CASSPLGQRRGQPQHF. CDR3 nucleotide sequence: TGTGCCAGTAGTCCCCTCGGACAGAGGCGAGGGCAGCCCCAGCATTTT. The rearrangement uses TRBV19 and TRBJ1-5; weak D call: TRBD1 (6 bases). CDR3 size: 16 residues. From germline, CDR1 is LNHDA and CDR2 SQIVND (reference sequence). V was clipped by 5 bases and J by 7 bases, with 21 bases between them.

V and J are TRBV19 and TRBJ2-3; TRBD2 is a possible D gene (6 bases). Germline V gene sequence: CDR1 LNHDA, CDR2 SQIVND (reference sequence). This CDR3 has 17 residues. V dropped 0 bases and J dropped 8 bases, with 21 bases sitting between them. Here the CDR3 DNA reads TGTGCCAGTAGTATAGATCCAGCGGGTAGAGGGGTGGGTACGCAGTATTTT. As protein: CASSIDPAGRGVGTQYF.

This clone was recorded once. The J gene is TRBJ2-7, the V gene TRBV14; 7 nucleotides line up with TRBD1. Looked up from germline, CDR1 is SGHDN and CDR2 is FVKESK. This CDR3 contains 15 residues. V lost 3 bases and J lost 3; bases outside the gene matches: 8. In DNA form, the CDR3 reads TGTGCCAGCAGCCAGGGGCTGACAGGGCTCTACGAGCAGTACTTC. Translation: CASSQGLTGLYEQYF. Drawing the rest from reference TRBV14 and TRBJ2-7, the complete variable domain is EAGVTQFPSHSVIEKGQTVTLRCDPISGHDNLYWYRRVMGKEIKFLLHFVKESKQDESGMPNNRFLAERTGGTYSTLKVQPAELEDSGVYFCASSQGLTGLYEQYFGPGTRLTVT.

The chain is built from TRBV19 and TRBJ2-1, with 7 bases matching TRBD1. The CDR3 length is 14 residues. J was trimmed by 5 bases and V by 5 bases; bases with no gene match: 6. From germline, CDR1 is LNHDA and CDR2 SQIVND (reference sequence). Here the CDR3 reads CASSPVGQDNEQFF. CDR3 DNA: TGTGCCAGTAGTCCGGTTGGACAGGACAATGAGCAGTTCTTC.

V is TRBV7-6 and J is TRBJ2-7, with TRBD2 identical over 10 bases. With V trimmed by 5 bases and J by 2 bases, 18 bases remained unmatched. Germline V gene lookup returns CDR1 SGHVS and CDR2 FNYEAQ. CDR3 length: 19 amino acids. Written as DNA, the CDR3 is TGTGCCAGCAGCCCTACAGTTGGATTCGATAGCGGGGGGACCTACGAGCAGTACTTC. Protein: CASSPTVGFDSGGTYEQYF.

The chain carries TRBV18 and TRBJ2-7, with 7 bases that match TRBD1. CDR1 and CDR2 (germline): KGHSH, LQKENI. V was pared by 6 bases and J by 3 bases, with 5 bases of the junction left unmatched. The CDR3 length is 13 residues. CDR3 amino acids: CASSQGTVYEQYF. In DNA, the CDR3 is TGTGCCAGCTCCCAAGGGACAGTCTACGAGCAGTACTTC.